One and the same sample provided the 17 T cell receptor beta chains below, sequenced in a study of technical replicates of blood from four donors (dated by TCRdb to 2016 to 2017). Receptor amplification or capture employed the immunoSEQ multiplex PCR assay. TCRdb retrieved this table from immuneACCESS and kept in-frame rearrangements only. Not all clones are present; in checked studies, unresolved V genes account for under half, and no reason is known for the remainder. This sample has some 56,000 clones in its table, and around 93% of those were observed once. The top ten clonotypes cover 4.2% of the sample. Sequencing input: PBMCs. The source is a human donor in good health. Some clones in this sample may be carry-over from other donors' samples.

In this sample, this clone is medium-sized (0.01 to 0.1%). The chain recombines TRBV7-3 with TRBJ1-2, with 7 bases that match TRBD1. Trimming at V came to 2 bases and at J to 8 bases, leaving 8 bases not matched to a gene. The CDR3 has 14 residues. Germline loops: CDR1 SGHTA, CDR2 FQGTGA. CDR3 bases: TGTGCCAGCAGCTTATATCGCAGGGGGAAAGGCTACACCTTC. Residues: CASSLYRRGKGYTF.

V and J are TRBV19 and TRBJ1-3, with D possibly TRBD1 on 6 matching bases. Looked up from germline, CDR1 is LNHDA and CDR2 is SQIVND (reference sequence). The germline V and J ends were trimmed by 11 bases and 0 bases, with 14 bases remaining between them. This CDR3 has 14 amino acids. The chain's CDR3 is CAASGVASGNTIYF. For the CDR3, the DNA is TGTGCCGCCTCAGGGGTCGCCTCTGGAAACACCATATATTTT.

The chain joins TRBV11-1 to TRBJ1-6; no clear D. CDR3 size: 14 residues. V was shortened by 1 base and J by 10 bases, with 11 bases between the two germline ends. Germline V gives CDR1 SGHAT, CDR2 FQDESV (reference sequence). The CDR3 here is CASSLDGKESPLHF. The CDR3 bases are TGTGCCAGCAGCTTAGACGGGAAGGAGTCACCCCTCCACTTT.

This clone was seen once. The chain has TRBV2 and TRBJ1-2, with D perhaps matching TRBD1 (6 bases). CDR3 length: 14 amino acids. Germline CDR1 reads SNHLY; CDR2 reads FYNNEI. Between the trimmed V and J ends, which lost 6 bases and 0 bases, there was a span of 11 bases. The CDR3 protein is CASSLDRANYGYTF. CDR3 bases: TGTGCCAGCAGCCTGGACAGAGCTAACTATGGCTACACCTTC.

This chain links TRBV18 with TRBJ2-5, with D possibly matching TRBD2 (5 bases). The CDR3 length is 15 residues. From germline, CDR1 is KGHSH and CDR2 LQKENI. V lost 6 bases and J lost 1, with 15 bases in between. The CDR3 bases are TGTGCCAGCTCCCCTAATGCGGGTGTCCAAGAGACCCAGTACTTC. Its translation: CASSPNAGVQETQYF.

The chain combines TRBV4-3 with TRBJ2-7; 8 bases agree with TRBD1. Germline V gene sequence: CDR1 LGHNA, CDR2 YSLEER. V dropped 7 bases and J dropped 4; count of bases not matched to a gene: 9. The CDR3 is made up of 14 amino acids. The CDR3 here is CASNTDRVRYEQYF. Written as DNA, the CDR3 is TGCGCCAGCAACACGGACAGGGTGAGGTACGAGCAGTACTTC.

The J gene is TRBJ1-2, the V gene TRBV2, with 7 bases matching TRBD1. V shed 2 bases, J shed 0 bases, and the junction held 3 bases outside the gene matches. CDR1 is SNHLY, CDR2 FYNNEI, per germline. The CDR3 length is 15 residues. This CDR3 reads CASSEPGQTNYGYTF. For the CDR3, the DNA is TGTGCCAGCAGTGAACCGGGACAGACTAACTATGGCTACACCTTC.

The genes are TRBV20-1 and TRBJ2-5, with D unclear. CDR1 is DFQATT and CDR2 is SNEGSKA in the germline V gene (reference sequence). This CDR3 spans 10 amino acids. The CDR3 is CRRTRETQYF. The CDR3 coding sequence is TGCAGGCGTACTCGGGAGACCCAGTACTTC.

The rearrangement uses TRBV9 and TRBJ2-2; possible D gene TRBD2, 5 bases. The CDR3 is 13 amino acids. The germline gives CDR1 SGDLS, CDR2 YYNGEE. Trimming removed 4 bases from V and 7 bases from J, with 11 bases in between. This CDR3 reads CASSRDEGGELFF. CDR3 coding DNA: TGTGCCAGCAGCCGAGACGAGGGCGGGGAGCTGTTTTTT.

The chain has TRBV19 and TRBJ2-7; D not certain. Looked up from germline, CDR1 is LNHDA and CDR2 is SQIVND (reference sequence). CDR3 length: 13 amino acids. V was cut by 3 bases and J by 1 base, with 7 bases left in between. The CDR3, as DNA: TGTGCCAGTAGTATCTTCAGATCCTACGAGCAGTACTTC. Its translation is CASSIFRSYEQYF.

This chain's CDR3 is CASSFEGGRTEAFF. CDR3 DNA sequence: TGCGCCAGCAGCTTTGAGGGGGGGCGGACTGAAGCTTTCTTT. V is TRBV5-1 and J is TRBJ1-1, with D perhaps TRBD1 (6 bases). This CDR3 has 14 amino acids. CDR1 SGHRS and CDR2 YFSETQ come from the germline V gene. V gave up 2 bases and J gave up 5 bases, with 13 bases separating them.

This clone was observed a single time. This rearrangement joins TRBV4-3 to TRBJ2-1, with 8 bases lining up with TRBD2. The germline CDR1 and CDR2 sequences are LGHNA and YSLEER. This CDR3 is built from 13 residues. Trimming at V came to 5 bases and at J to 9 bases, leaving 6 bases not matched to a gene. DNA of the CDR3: TGCGCCAGCAGCTCGGGGGGGTGGGGTGAGCAGTTCTTC. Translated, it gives CASSSGGWGEQFF.

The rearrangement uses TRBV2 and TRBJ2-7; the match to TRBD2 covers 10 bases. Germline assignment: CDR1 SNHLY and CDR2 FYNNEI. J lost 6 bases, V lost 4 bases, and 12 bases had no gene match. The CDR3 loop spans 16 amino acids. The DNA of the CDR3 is TGTGCCAGCAGTGTTGATAAAGGCGGGACTAGCGTCGAGCAGTACTTC. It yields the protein CASSVDKGGTSVEQYF.

The CDR3 loop is CASSRGQGEETQYF. Written as DNA, the CDR3 is TGCGCCAGCAGCAGGGGACAGGGGGAGGAGACCCAGTACTTC. The rearrangement uses TRBV5-1 and TRBJ2-5, with TRBD1 matching 11 bases. The CDR3 sequence is 14 residues long. Germline V lookup: CDR1 SGHRS, CDR2 YFSETQ. The V and J ends lost 4 bases and 5 bases, in that order; junction bases with no gene match: 4. Full variable domain (rest looked up from reference TRBV5-1 and TRBJ2-5): KAGVTQTPRYLIKTRGQQVTLSCSPISGHRSVSWYQQTPGQGLQFLFEYFSETQRNKGNFPGRFSGRQFSNSRSEMNVSTLELGDSALYLCASSRGQGEETQYFGPGTRLLVL.

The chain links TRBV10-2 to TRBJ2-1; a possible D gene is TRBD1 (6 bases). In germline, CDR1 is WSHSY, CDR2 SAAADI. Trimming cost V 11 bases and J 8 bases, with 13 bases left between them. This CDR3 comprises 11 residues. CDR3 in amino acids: CAGGQFDEQFF. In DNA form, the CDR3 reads TGCGCCGGGGGCCAGTTTGATGAGCAGTTCTTC.

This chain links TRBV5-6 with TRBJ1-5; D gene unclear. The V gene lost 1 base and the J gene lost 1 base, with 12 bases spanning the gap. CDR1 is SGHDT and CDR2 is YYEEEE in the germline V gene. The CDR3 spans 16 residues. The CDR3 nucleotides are TGTGCCAGCAGCTTGCGAGGGCCCTGGAGCAATCAGCCCCAGCATTTT. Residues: CASSLRGPWSNQPQHF.

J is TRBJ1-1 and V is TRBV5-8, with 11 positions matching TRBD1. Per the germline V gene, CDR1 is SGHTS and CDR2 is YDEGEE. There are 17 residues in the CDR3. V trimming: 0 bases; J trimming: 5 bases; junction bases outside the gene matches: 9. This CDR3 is CASSLGRGQGAYTEAFF. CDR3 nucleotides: TGTGCCAGCAGCTTGGGTCGTGGACAGGGGGCTTATACTGAAGCTTTCTTT.